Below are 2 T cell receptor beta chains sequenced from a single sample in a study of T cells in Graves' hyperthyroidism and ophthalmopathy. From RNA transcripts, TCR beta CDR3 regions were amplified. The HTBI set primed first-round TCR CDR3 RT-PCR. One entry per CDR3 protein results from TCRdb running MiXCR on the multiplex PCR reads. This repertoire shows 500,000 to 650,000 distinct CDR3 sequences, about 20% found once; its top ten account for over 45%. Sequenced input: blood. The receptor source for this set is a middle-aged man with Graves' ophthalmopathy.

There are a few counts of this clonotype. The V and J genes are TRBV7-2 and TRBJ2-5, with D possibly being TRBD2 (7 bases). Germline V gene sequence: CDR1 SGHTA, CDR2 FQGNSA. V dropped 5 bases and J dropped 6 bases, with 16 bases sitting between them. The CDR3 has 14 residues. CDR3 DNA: TGTGCCAGCAGCCCTTGGGAGGGGGGGCAGACCCAGTACTTC. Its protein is CASSPWEGGQTQYF. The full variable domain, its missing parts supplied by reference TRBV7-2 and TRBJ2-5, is GAGVSQSPSNKVTEKGKDVELRCDPISGHTALYWYRQSLGQGLEFLIYFQGNSAPDKSGLPSDRFSAERTGGSVSTLTIQRTQQEDSAVYLCASSPWEGGQTQYFGPGTRLLVL.

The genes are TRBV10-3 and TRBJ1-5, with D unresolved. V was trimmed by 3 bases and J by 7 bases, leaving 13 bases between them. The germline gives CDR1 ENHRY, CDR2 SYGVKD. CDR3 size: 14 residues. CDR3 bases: TGTGCCATCAGTGAAAGGAGGGTGGAGCAGCCCCAGCATTTT. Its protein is CAISERRVEQPQHF.